This T cell receptor (beta chain) was found in a study of monozygotic twins with inflammatory bowel disease. Whole-study findings and limits: Differing T cell subtypes remained indistinguishable.

As for this clonotype: Its antigen is not identified.

From its re-call of the 5' RACE reads, TCRdb lists each CDR3 protein once, without DNA. This sample's clone table lists fewer than 350,000 distinct CDR3 sequences. CDR3 length: 18 amino acids. CDR1 is DFQATT, CDR2 SNEGSKA, per germline (reference sequence). The clonotype was recovered from a human donor with ulcerative colitis or Crohn's disease, or a healthy co-twin of an affected twin (not recorded which). What was sequenced was blood. The rearrangement links TRBV20-1 to TRBJ2-2; the TCRdb call, TRBD1, lacks DNA for checking. This chain's CDR3 is CSARGAGGAMGGPGELFF.